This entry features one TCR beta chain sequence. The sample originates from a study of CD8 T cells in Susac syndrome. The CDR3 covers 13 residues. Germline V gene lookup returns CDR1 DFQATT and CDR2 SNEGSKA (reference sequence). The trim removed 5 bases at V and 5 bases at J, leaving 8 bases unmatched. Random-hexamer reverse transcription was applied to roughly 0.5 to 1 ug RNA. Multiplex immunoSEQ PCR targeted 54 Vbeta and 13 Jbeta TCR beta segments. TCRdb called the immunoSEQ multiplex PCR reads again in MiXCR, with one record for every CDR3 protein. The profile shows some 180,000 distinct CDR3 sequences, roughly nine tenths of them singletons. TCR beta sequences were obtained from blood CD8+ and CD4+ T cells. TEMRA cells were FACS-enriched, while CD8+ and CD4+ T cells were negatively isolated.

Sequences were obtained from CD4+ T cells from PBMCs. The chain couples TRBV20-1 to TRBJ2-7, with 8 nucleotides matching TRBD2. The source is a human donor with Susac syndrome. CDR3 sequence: CSAQTGGRNEQYF. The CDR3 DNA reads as TGCAGTGCTCAGACGGGGGGGCGCAACGAGCAGTACTTC.